This TCR beta chain was profiled in a study of blood T cell repertoires in COVID-19. Method: immunoSEQ multiplex PCR; TCRdb's copy keeps in-frame clones and lacks some. The table shows around 98,000 clones, with 87% occurring only once. CDR3 length: 15 amino acids. Trimming shortened V by 5 bases and J by 7 bases, and 17 bases separated the two germline ends. CDR1 is SEHNR, CDR2 FQNEAQ, per germline (reference sequence). This TCR came from a man between 65 and 79 years old with acute or convalescent COVID-19. This rearrangement joins TRBV7-9 to TRBJ1-4; weak D call: TRBD1 (6 bases). The sample taken for sequencing was peripheral blood. This chain's CDR3 is CASSAGARGPEKLFF. The CDR3 DNA reads as TGTGCCAGCAGCGCGGGGGCACGGGGGCCTGAAAAACTGTTTTTT.